One sample yielded the 29 T cell receptor beta chains listed below, sequenced in a study of CD4+ T cells in melanoma. Only in-frame clones appear in the TCRdb table, and some are missing; sequencing was by immunoSEQ multiplex PCR. In the table there are about 21,000 clones, approximately 80% of which are singletons. Sequenced: cells from a culture (not recorded whether cultured in vitro). These TCRs come from a human donor with melanoma.

V and J are TRBV5-1 and TRBJ2-3; D is perhaps TRBD1 (5 bases). CDR3 size: 14 residues. CDR1 is SGHRS and CDR2 is YFSETQ in the germline V gene. The V and J ends lost 4 bases and 2 bases respectively, with 11 bases between them. The CDR3 nucleotides read TGCGCCAGCAGCAAGGGGCCGGTCACAGATACGCAGTATTTT. Amino acids: CASSKGPVTDTQYF.

The CDR3 loop reads CASKGTGVWYTEAFF. CDR3 in DNA: TGCGCCAGCAAAGGGACAGGGGTTTGGTACACTGAAGCTTTCTTT. The chain recombines TRBV5-1 with TRBJ1-1; 10 nucleotides agree with TRBD1. V was clipped by 6 bases and J by 3 bases; unmatched bases: 8. Germline CDR1 SGHRS, CDR2 YFSETQ. The CDR3 covers 15 residues.

The chain combines TRBV5-1 with TRBJ2-1; tentatively, D is TRBD2 (6 bases). Germline V gives CDR1 SGHRS, CDR2 YFSETQ. V was pared by 8 bases and J by 3 bases, with 15 bases between. The CDR3 extends over 14 amino acids. In nucleotides, the CDR3 is TGCGCCAGTGCTCCGGGGGACCTCTACAATGAGCAGTTCTTC. It yields the protein CASAPGDLYNEQFF.

The rearrangement links TRBV30 to TRBJ1-5; maybe TRBD1 (6 bases). With 5 bases removed from V and 7 bases from J, the gap between germline ends came to 15 bases. The CDR3 sequence is 13 residues long. Germline V gene sequence: CDR1 GTSNPN, CDR2 SVGIG (reference sequence). The CDR3 nucleotides read TGTGCCTGGGGGGGGGCAGGGCTACAGCCCCAGCATTTT. Translation: CAWGGAGLQPQHF.

V is TRBV27 and J is TRBJ1-1, with TRBD1 as a possible D gene (6 bases). V was cut by 4 bases and J by 4 bases, with 19 bases left in between. From germline, CDR1 is MNHEY and CDR2 SMNVEV (reference sequence). The CDR3 consists of 16 residues. CDR3 DNA sequence: TGTGCCAGCAGTTACACAGGGCGAGTCTTTGGCACTGAAGCTTTCTTT. This sequence encodes CASSYTGRVFGTEAFF.

The rearrangement links TRBV2 to TRBJ1-5; tentative D call: TRBD1 (6 bases). The CDR3 covers 14 residues. The germline V gene has CDR1 SNHLY and CDR2 FYNNEI. V shed 8 bases and J shed 0 bases, with 11 bases lying between them. The CDR3 protein is CASSGANSNQPQHF. DNA for the CDR3: TGTGCCAGCTCGGGGGCTAATAGCAATCAGCCCCAGCATTTT. Variable domain in full (rest from reference TRBV2 and TRBJ1-5): EPEVTQTPSHQVTQMGQEVILRCVPISNHLYFYWYRQILGQKVEFLVSFYNNEISEKSEIFDDQFSVERPDGSNFTLKIRSTKLEDSAMYFCASSGANSNQPQHFGDGTRLSIL.

The chain carries TRBV7-9 and TRBJ2-3; maybe TRBD2 (5 bases). The CDR3 sequence is 16 residues long. The V and J ends lost 1 base and 2 bases respectively, with 13 bases between them. In germline, CDR1 is SEHNR, CDR2 FQNEAQ (reference sequence). The CDR3 loop is CASSLGSMDSTDTQYF. CDR3 nucleotides: TGTGCCAGCAGCTTAGGCTCAATGGACTCCACAGATACGCAGTATTTT.

The chain combines TRBV7-6 with TRBJ1-4; D gene ambiguous. Trimming cost V 5 bases and J 3 bases, with 16 bases left between them. The germline V gene has CDR1 SGHVS and CDR2 FNYEAQ. This CDR3 contains 16 residues. The CDR3 reads CASSPGRHISNEKLFF. The CDR3, as DNA: TGTGCCAGCAGCCCAGGCAGGCACATTTCTAATGAAAAACTGTTTTTT.

The CDR3 DNA sequence: TGTGCCAGTAGTATAGATCCTCGAAGTCGCTACACCTTC. This gives the protein CASSIDPRSRYTF. J is TRBJ1-2 and V is TRBV19; no reliable D call. CDR1 is LNHDA and CDR2 is SQIVND in the germline V gene (reference sequence). V was pared by 0 bases and J by 9 bases, with 11 bases between. This CDR3 contains 13 residues.

The chain links TRBV9 to TRBJ2-3, with a weak D call TRBD1 (5 bases). This CDR3 is built from 15 residues. Per the germline V gene, CDR1 is SGDLS and CDR2 is YYNGEE. V was trimmed by 3 bases and J by 1 base, leaving 12 bases between them. The CDR3 loop reads CASSAGPLGTDTQYF. The CDR3 bases are TGTGCCAGCAGCGCAGGGCCTTTAGGCACAGATACGCAGTATTTT.

A few counts support this clone. The CDR3 is CASSPSQRTDTQYF. CDR3 coding DNA: TGTGCCAGTAGTCCGAGTCAACGAACAGATACGCAGTATTTT. The V gene is TRBV19, the J gene TRBJ2-3; D gene ambiguous. Germline V gene lookup returns CDR1 LNHDA and CDR2 SQIVND (reference sequence). The CDR3 has 14 residues. V was trimmed by 5 bases and J by 3 bases, leaving 12 bases between them.

The V call is TRBV19, the J call TRBJ1-1; D unclear. CDR3 length equals 13 residues. V lost 3 bases and J 3 bases, leaving 8 bases between the germline ends. In germline, CDR1 is LNHDA, CDR2 SQIVND (reference sequence). DNA for the CDR3: TGTGCCAGTAGTATCATGTCGGACACTGAAGCTTTCTTT. This encodes CASSIMSDTEAFF.

The chain has TRBV29-1 and TRBJ2-5, with D possibly TRBD2 on 7 matching bases. CDR1 and CDR2 from the germline V gene are SQVTM and ANQGSEA. CDR3 size: 14 residues. V lost 3 bases, J lost 7 bases, and 18 bases lay in between. This chain's CDR3 is CSVDPRGALGTQYF. The CDR3 DNA is TGCAGCGTTGATCCTCGGGGGGCCCTGGGGACCCAGTACTTC.

This sequence joins TRBV10-3 and TRBJ2-3; D gene unclear. The CDR3 is 11 amino acids. Trimming pared 8 bases from V and 6 bases from J, leaving 9 bases between. CDR1 ENHRY and CDR2 SYGVKD come from the germline V gene. In DNA form, the CDR3 reads TGTGCCATCGGCGTGGTCGATACGCAGTATTTT. Translated: CAIGVVDTQYF.

This clone came up a few times. V is TRBV18 and J is TRBJ2-5, with 12 bases identical to TRBD2. Germline CDR1 is KGHSH and CDR2 is LQKENI. The CDR3 runs to 18 residues. V lost 2 bases to trimming and J lost 3 bases; unmatched junction nucleotides: 10. CDR3 in amino acids: CASSPTGLAGSGEETQYF. The CDR3 DNA reads as TGTGCCAGCTCACCAACGGGACTAGCGGGCTCCGGGGAAGAGACCCAGTACTTC. Full variable domain (rest looked up from reference TRBV18 and TRBJ2-5): NAGVMQNPRHLVRRRGQEARLRCSPMKGHSHVYWYRQLPEEGLKFMVYLQKENIIDESGMPKERFSAEFPKEGPSILRIQQVVRGDSAAYFCASSPTGLAGSGEETQYFGPGTRLLVL.

The chain has TRBV4-1 and TRBJ1-4; D gene ambiguous. CDR1 MGHRA and CDR2 YSYEKL come from the germline V gene. CDR3 length equals 12 residues. Trimming removed 0 bases at V and 13 bases at J, with 9 bases between. The CDR3 region is CASSQDSTRLFF. The CDR3 DNA follows: TGCGCCAGCAGCCAAGACTCTACTCGACTGTTTTTT.

This chain links TRBV10-2 with TRBJ1-5; D unclear. Germline V gene sequence: CDR1 WSHSY, CDR2 SAAADI. The CDR3 runs to 15 residues. With 0 bases removed from V and 0 bases from J, the gap between germline ends came to 6 bases. CDR3 region: CASSESDPSNQPQHF. DNA of the CDR3: TGCGCCAGCAGTGAGTCGGACCCTAGCAATCAGCCCCAGCATTTT.

The V and J genes are TRBV5-1 and TRBJ2-7; D may be TRBD2 (6 bases). Germline V gene sequence: CDR1 SGHRS, CDR2 YFSETQ. Trimming left V 0 bases short and J 0 bases short, with 10 bases between. This CDR3 is built from 15 residues. CDR3 DNA sequence: TGCGCCAGCAGCTTGGGTTGGGAGGTCTCCTACGAGCAGTACTTC. Translation gives CASSLGWEVSYEQYF.

The V call is TRBV5-4, the J call TRBJ1-2, with 7 positions matching TRBD1. The ends lost 5 bases at V and 4 bases at J; junction bases unmatched: 8. The CDR3 consists of 14 residues. The germline CDR1 and CDR2 sequences are SGHNT and YYREEE (reference sequence). The CDR3 nucleotides read TGTGCCAGCAGGGCCGGGACAGAGATCTATGGCTACACCTTC. Encoded protein: CASRAGTEIYGYTF.

This chain uses TRBV6-1 with TRBJ1-2; D not resolved. Trimming stripped 1 base from V and 1 base from J, with 7 bases between. This CDR3 has 14 amino acids. The germline V gene has CDR1 MNHNS and CDR2 SASEGT. In DNA, the CDR3 is TGTGCCAGCAGTGAAGGCGGGAATAACTATGGCTACACCTTC. Translating gives CASSEGGNNYGYTF.

V and J are TRBV5-4 and TRBJ2-7; TRBD1 matches 7 bases. Germline CDR1 is SGHNT and CDR2 is YYREEE (reference sequence). The J segment lost 6 bases and the V segment lost 0 bases, leaving 3 bases of the junction unmatched. The CDR3 contains 13 residues. Here the CDR3 DNA reads TGTGCCAGCAGCTTGGCAGGGGGTCCCGAGCAGTACTTC. Protein sequence: CASSLAGGPEQYF.

The chain couples TRBV5-1 to TRBJ2-7; D is possibly TRBD1 (6 bases). Germline V gives CDR1 SGHRS, CDR2 YFSETQ. Between the trimmed V and J ends, which lost 1 base and 1 base, there was a span of 9 bases. CDR3 length: 14 amino acids. The CDR3 bases are TGCGCCAGCAGCTTGTCAGGGGTTTCCTACGAGCAGTACTTC. It encodes CASSLSGVSYEQYF. The full variable domain, rest sourced from reference TRBV5-1 and TRBJ2-7, is KAGVTQTPRYLIKTRGQQVTLSCSPISGHRSVSWYQQTPGQGLQFLFEYFSETQRNKGNFPGRFSGRQFSNSRSEMNVSTLELGDSALYLCASSLSGVSYEQYFGPGTRLTVT.

The chain joins TRBV6-5 to TRBJ1-3; TRBD1 matches at 7 bases. This CDR3 is 15 amino acids long. In germline, CDR1 is MNHEY, CDR2 SVGAGI. The V and J ends lost 0 bases and 3 bases, in that order; junction bases with no gene match: 2. The CDR3 loop reads CASSYSGTVGNTIYF. The CDR3, as DNA: TGTGCCAGCAGTTACTCGGGGACAGTTGGAAACACCATATATTTT.

This clone was picked up one time. V gene TRBV4-2 combines with J gene TRBJ2-7; a possible D gene is TRBD2 (6 bases). Germline V lookup: CDR1 LGHNA, CDR2 YNFKEQ. This CDR3 region has 16 residues. The V end was cut by 0 bases, the J end by 2 bases, with 14 bases between. CDR3 sequence reads: CASSQDRGGVTYEQYF. CDR3 nucleotides: TGTGCCAGCAGCCAAGATAGGGGCGGGGTGACCTACGAGCAGTACTTC.

V and J are TRBV5-4 and TRBJ2-7, with D hard to call. Germline V gene sequence: CDR1 SGHNT, CDR2 YYREEE (reference sequence). Trimming cost V 0 bases and J 13 bases, with 14 bases left between them. The CDR3 runs 12 residues. CDR3 in DNA: TGTGCCAGCAGCTTGGTTGACGGACGTAAATACTTC. Protein sequence: CASSLVDGRKYF.

J is TRBJ1-2 and V is TRBV5-1; 12 bases agree with TRBD1. V trimming: 4 bases; J trimming: 7 bases; junction bases outside the gene matches: 17. CDR1 is SGHRS, CDR2 YFSETQ, per germline. CDR3 length: 18 residues. The CDR3 sequence: CASSRDSQGTGGGGGYTF. The CDR3 DNA is TGCGCCAGCAGCCGCGATTCCCAGGGGACAGGGGGCGGCGGTGGCTACACCTTC. The entire variable domain, with the rest obtained from reference TRBV5-1 and TRBJ1-2, is as follows: KAGVTQTPRYLIKTRGQQVTLSCSPISGHRSVSWYQQTPGQGLQFLFEYFSETQRNKGNFPGRFSGRQFSNSRSEMNVSTLELGDSALYLCASSRDSQGTGGGGGYTFGSGTRLTVV.

The J gene is TRBJ1-3, the V gene TRBV7-8; no reliable D call. CDR3 length equals 16 residues. Germline CDR1 reads SGHVS; CDR2 reads FQNEAQ. V dropped 3 bases and J dropped 0 bases, with 12 bases sitting between them. CDR3 amino acids: CASSFSVGPSGNTIYF. CDR3 DNA: TGTGCCAGCAGCTTTTCGGTGGGCCCCTCTGGAAACACCATATATTTT.

The chain carries TRBV7-9 and TRBJ2-6; 9 nucleotides align to TRBD1. The CDR3 sequence is 17 residues long. V lost 5 bases and J lost 4; bases outside the gene matches: 9. Germline V gene data show CDR1 as SEHNR and CDR2 as FQNEAQ (reference sequence). In DNA form, the CDR3 reads TGTGCCAGCAGCCCCGGGACAGGGATATACGGGGCCAACGTCCTGACTTTC. Protein sequence: CASSPGTGIYGANVLTF.

This clone was seen once. J is TRBJ2-2 and V is TRBV9; unclear D gene. This CDR3 is built from 17 residues. Trimming shortened V by 8 bases and J by 2 bases, and 22 bases separated the two germline ends. The germline V gene has CDR1 SGDLS and CDR2 YYNGEE. The CDR3 spells CASSQRPADRNTGELFF. CDR3 sequence (DNA): TGTGCCAGTTCTCAAAGACCGGCAGACCGAAACACCGGGGAGCTGTTTTTT. Together with reference TRBV9 and TRBJ2-2, the CDR3 gives the full variable domain: DSGVTQTPKHLITATGQRVTLRCSPRSGDLSVYWYQQSLDQGLQFLIQYYNGEERAKGNILERFSAQQFPDLHSELNLSSLELGDSALYFCASSQRPADRNTGELFFGEGSRLTVL.